This T cell receptor (beta chain) was captured in a study of shared clonotypes between healthy human individuals. Background on the study: A couple of female and three male donors aged 18 to 49 were enrolled. General study findings and limits: Non-shared clonotypes displayed generation probabilities falling below those of clonotypes present in all four donors.

Template for every sorted-subset replicate PCR totaled about 200 ng DNA, some 30,000 T cell genomes. TCRdb keeps only in-frame clones here, not all; method: immunoSEQ multiplex PCR. The sample gives about 2.4 million clones, approximately 90% of which show up once; about 0.13% is in the top ten. In its sample, this clone was seen a few times. Its cognate antigen is unknown. Other DNA sequences in the sample encode the same CDR3. The length of the CDR3 is 13 residues. CDR1 and CDR2 (germline): SNHLY, FYNNEI. Trimming at V came to 6 bases and at J to 3 bases, leaving 4 bases not matched to a gene. This chain connects TRBV2 to TRBJ1-2; 7 bases match TRBD1. The sample was naive CD4+ T cells sorted from blood. Subset reported: CD45RA+ positively selected. This clonotype was sampled from a man younger than 35 in good health. This chain's CDR3 is CASSRTGDYGYTF. The CDR3 DNA reads as TGTGCCAGCAGCCGCACAGGGGACTATGGCTACACCTTC.